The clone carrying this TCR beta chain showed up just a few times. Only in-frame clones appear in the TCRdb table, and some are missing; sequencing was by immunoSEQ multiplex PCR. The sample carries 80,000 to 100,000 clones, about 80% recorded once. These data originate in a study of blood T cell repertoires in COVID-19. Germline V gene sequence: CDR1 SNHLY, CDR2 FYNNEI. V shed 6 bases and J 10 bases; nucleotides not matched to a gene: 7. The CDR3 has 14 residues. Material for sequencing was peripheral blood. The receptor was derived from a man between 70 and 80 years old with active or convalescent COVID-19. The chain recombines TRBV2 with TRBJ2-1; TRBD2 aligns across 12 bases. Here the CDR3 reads CASRASGGAQEQFF. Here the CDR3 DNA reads TGTGCCAGCAGAGCTAGCGGGGGGGCTCAGGAGCAGTTCTTC.